This T cell receptor (beta chain) was sequenced during a study of long-term antiretroviral therapy in people with HIV. Study context: About a decade before 2015, the earliest samples were taken when ART was typically delayed.

Study-level points and caveats: Among HIV repertoires, CDR3 length ranges were narrower than those of controls.

CDR1 is SQVTM, CDR2 ANQGSEA, per germline. V shed 6 bases, J shed 4 bases, and the junction held 2 bases outside the gene matches. The CDR3 is 13 residues long. Running of the v3.0 immunoSEQ assay took place at survey level. Clones were read by immunoSEQ multiplex PCR, and TCRdb kept only the in-frame ones, dropping some. The repertoire has approximately 29,000 clones, 84% of them found once; the top ten carry roughly 6.5%. About this clone itself: The antigen remains undetermined.

The content of samples before DNA extraction was roughly 0.95-11 million cryopreserved PBMC. Sequencing used unsorted PBMCs, obtained 0.4 years after starting antiretroviral therapy. The chain links TRBV29-1 to TRBJ1-3; 11 nucleotides line up with TRBD1. This clonotype originated in a man between 18 and 29 years old with HIV. In DNA form, the CDR3 reads TGCAGCGTCGGACAGGGGGCAGGAAACACCATATATTTT. Its translation: CSVGQGAGNTIYF.